These 15 T cell receptor beta chains were sequenced from one sample in a study of molecular identifiers for immune sequencing clone quantification. Using its own MiXCR run on the PCR reads, TCRdb lists one record per CDR3 protein. Of about 640,000 distinct CDR3 sequences in the sample, 20% were seen once. The sample comprised naive CD8+ T cells from blood, with Jurkat cell RNA spiked in. Subset specified: FACS-sorted CD8+CD4-CCR7+CD45RA+ naive T cells. Every receptor here comes from a human donor in good health. Some libraries in this study had Jurkat cell RNA spiked in.

This rearrangement joins TRBV12-3 or TRBV12-4 to TRBJ2-1; 9 bases map to TRBD1. CDR3 length equals 16 residues. Trimming at V came to 5 bases and at J to 0 bases, leaving 5 bases not matched to a gene. CDR3 protein: CASSGPGQGSYNEQFF. The CDR3 DNA sequence: TGTGCCAGCAGTGGGCCGGGACAGGGCTCCTACAATGAGCAGTTCTTC.

To note about this clonotype: A read error may be the cause here, since a much bigger clone is one base away. In DNA form, the CDR3 reads TGTGTCAGCAGTTACCCCCCTAGCCCCCGGGGCTATGAGCAGTACTTC. The encoded protein is CVSSYPPSPRGYEQYF. V usage is TRBV6-6 and J usage is TRBJ2-7; TRBD1 or TRBD2 may be the D gene (5 bases each). Germline V gene sequence: CDR1 MNHNY, CDR2 SVGAGI (reference sequence). This CDR3 region has 16 residues.

This clonotype was seen a handful of times. The chain employs TRBV19 and TRBJ2-1; D is unresolved. Trimming left V 4 bases short and J 0 bases short, with 13 bases between. The CDR3 totals 16 residues. In germline, CDR1 is LNHDA, CDR2 SQIVND (reference sequence). CDR3 in amino acids: CASSSPGTGSYNEQFF. The CDR3 DNA reads TGTGCCAGTAGTAGCCCCGGTACGGGCTCCTACAATGAGCAGTTCTTC.

This clonotype showed up many times. CDR3 nucleotides: TGCAGTGCTAGGTGGGGTTGGTCAGGGGGCGCAGATACGCAGTATTTT. Translating it yields CSARWGWSGGADTQYF. The chain has TRBV20-1 and TRBJ2-3; 8 bases are shared with TRBD1. The CDR3 extends over 16 amino acids. The V gene's germline CDR1 is DFQATT and CDR2 SNEGSKA (reference sequence). The ends lost 3 bases at V and 4 bases at J; junction bases unmatched: 12.

With respect to this clonotype: A read error may explain this, as a much larger clone is one base away. The gene calls are TRBV4-3 and TRBJ1-2, with TRBD1 matching over 7 bases. The CDR3 totals 17 residues. Germline trimming cut 0 bases from V and 4 bases from J; bases unmatched to any gene: 11. CDR1 is LGHNA, CDR2 YSLEER, per germline. CDR3 protein: CASSQEWKAGGAYGYTF. CDR3 DNA sequence: TGCGCCAGCAGCCAAGAATGGAAGGCAGGGGGTGCCTATGGCTACACCTTC.

With regard to this clonotype: Just one base apart from a much larger clone, this may be a read error. Because it lacks the conserved phenylalanine or tryptophan at the end, this CDR3 is likely a read error. The gene calls are TRBV7-9 and TRBJ1-4; no reliable D call. The CDR3 is made up of 16 amino acids. Trimming removed 1 base at V and 0 bases at J, with 9 bases between. Germline CDR1 and CDR2: SEHNR and FQNEAQ (reference sequence). The CDR3, as DNA: TGTGCCAGCAGCTTAGAGGGCGGAGCAACTAATGAAAAACTGTTTCTT. Translating it yields CASSLEGGATNEKLFL.

The sample holds many counts of this clonotype. The chain joins TRBV28 to TRBJ2-7, with D possibly being TRBD2 (5 bases). V was clipped by 3 bases and J by 0 bases, with 9 bases between them. This CDR3 is built from 14 residues. The germline CDR1 and CDR2 sequences are MDHEN and SYDVKM. The CDR3 nucleotides read TGTGCCAGCAGTTTGGAGGAAAGCTCCTACGAGCAGTACTTC. This translates into CASSLEESSYEQYF.

This clonotype was counted between two and nine times. The chain employs TRBV10-2 and TRBJ1-4; no firm D call. The CDR3 is made up of 12 amino acids. Trimming took off 6 bases at V and 8 bases at J, with 10 bases between the two ends. CDR1 is WSHSY and CDR2 is SAAADI in the germline V gene. The CDR3 sequence: CASSHGYEKLFF. DNA for the CDR3: TGCGCCAGCAGCCACGGATACGAAAAACTGTTTTTT.

This clonotype has a count of ten or more. The rearrangement links TRBV3-1 to TRBJ2-3; D uncertain. Trimming removed 7 bases at V and 2 bases at J, with 4 bases between. This CDR3 region has 11 residues. Germline CDR1 is LGHDT and CDR2 is YNNKEL (reference sequence). The CDR3 DNA sequence: TGTGCCAGCACTGACACAGATACGCAGTATTTT. Residues: CASTDTDTQYF.

This clonotype was observed many times. The rearrangement joins TRBV7-9 to TRBJ2-3; D is unresolved. The V and J ends lost 5 bases and 6 bases respectively, with 15 bases between them. Germline assignment: CDR1 SEHNR and CDR2 FQNEAQ (reference sequence). The CDR3 length is 14 residues. CDR3 bases: TGTGCCAGCAGCCATCCCCTTTTGCCTGATACGCAGTATTTT. Protein sequence: CASSHPLLPDTQYF.

This clonotype was observed a handful of times. J is TRBJ2-7 and V is TRBV15; 7 positions match TRBD1. After removal of 3 bases from V and 2 bases from J, the junction contained 4 bases not matched to a gene. The germline V gene has CDR1 LNHNV and CDR2 YYDKDF (reference sequence). The CDR3 length is 14 residues. CDR3 protein: CATSSDTGAYEQYF. The CDR3, as DNA: TGTGCCACCAGCAGTGATACAGGGGCCTACGAGCAGTACTTC.

This clonotype was seen a handful of times. The J gene is TRBJ2-5, the V gene TRBV7-8; D is unclear. The V end lost 0 bases, the J end lost 2 bases, and 10 bases lay between the germline ends. Germline assignment: CDR1 SGHVS and CDR2 FQNEAQ. The CDR3 consists of 15 residues. The DNA of the CDR3 is TGTGCCAGCAGCTTAGCGGCAGGAACACAAGAGACCCAGTACTTC. It codes for CASSLAAGTQETQYF.

In this sample, this clonotype turned up many times. V and J are TRBV6-6 and TRBJ1-1; TRBD1 is a possible D gene (6 bases). Germline CDR1 reads MNHNY; CDR2 reads SVGAGI (reference sequence). V lost 4 bases to trimming and J lost 3 bases, with 24 bases between them. This CDR3 spans 18 amino acids. CDR3 nucleotides: TGTGCCAGCAGTTCCCCTGCGGGGGCGAGCTTCTTGGACACTGAAGCTTTCTTT. Translation: CASSSPAGASFLDTEAFF.

This clonotype was seen at least ten times. The chain couples TRBV27 to TRBJ1-5; no firm D call. Germline CDR1 is MNHEY and CDR2 is SMNVEV (reference sequence). Trimming cost V 2 bases and J 3 bases, with 8 bases left between them. The CDR3 consists of 14 residues. The CDR3 spells CASSLIGNNQPQHF. CDR3 bases: TGTGCCAGCAGTTTAATAGGGAACAATCAGCCCCAGCATTTT.

On this clonotype itself: This may stem from a read error, because a much larger clone lies one nucleotide away. The CDR3 end shows no conserved phenylalanine or tryptophan, and so a read error is likely. The rearrangement uses TRBV19 and TRBJ2-2; D unclear. V shed 3 bases and J shed 7 bases, with 6 bases lying between them. This CDR3 region has 12 residues. CDR1 LNHDA and CDR2 SQIVND come from the germline V gene (reference sequence). The DNA for the CDR3 is TGTGCCAGTAGTATCTATTTCGGGGAGCTGTTTCTT. Its translation is CASSIYFGELFL.